This entry lists 24 T cell receptor beta chains sequenced from one sample in a study of blood T cell repertoires in COVID-19. Some clones are missing from TCRdb's copy, which holds only in-frame ones; the method was immunoSEQ multiplex PCR. The sample records about 240,000 clones, roughly 87% being singletons. Material for sequencing was peripheral blood. These receptors all come from a man between 60 and 75 years old who had recovered from COVID-19.

This clone was recorded once. The V and J genes are TRBV6-5 and TRBJ1-1; perhaps TRBD1 as D (6 bases). In germline, CDR1 is MNHEY, CDR2 SVGAGI. V shed 7 bases and J shed 1 base, with 13 bases lying between them. The CDR3 length is 14 residues. CDR3 in DNA: TGTGCCAGCACCTCCAGGGGACAGAACACTGAAGCTTTCTTT. Encoded protein: CASTSRGQNTEAFF.

The chain couples TRBV15 to TRBJ1-4, with D possibly being TRBD1 (5 bases). In germline, CDR1 is LNHNV, CDR2 YYDKDF (reference sequence). This CDR3 region has 17 residues. V lost 7 bases, J lost 3 bases, and 21 bases lay in between. The CDR3 protein is CATNPSRDSVPNEKLFF. The CDR3 DNA reads as TGTGCCACCAACCCATCTAGAGACAGTGTTCCTAATGAAAAACTGTTTTTT. The full variable domain, in which reference TRBV15 and TRBJ1-4 provide the parts outside the CDR3, is DAMVIQNPRYQVTQFGKPVTLSCSQTLNHNVMYWYQQKSSQAPKLLFHYYDKDFNNEADTPDNFQSRRPNTSFCFLDIRSPGLGDTAMYLCATNPSRDSVPNEKLFFGSGTQLSVL.

The V gene is TRBV6-6, the J gene TRBJ1-1; 7 bases line up with TRBD1. The CDR3 extends over 15 amino acids. Germline-derived CDR1 and CDR2 are MNHNY and SVGAGI (reference sequence). J was trimmed by 3 bases and V by 2 bases; bases with no gene match: 6. The CDR3 protein is CASSYAGRGDTEAFF. The CDR3 region has the DNA TGTGCCAGCAGTTACGCCGGCAGGGGGGACACTGAAGCTTTCTTT.

The rearrangement links TRBV5-1 to TRBJ2-2; TRBD2 is a possible D gene (6 bases). This CDR3 is built from 15 residues. CDR1 and CDR2 from the germline V gene are SGHRS and YFSETQ. V was clipped by 2 bases and J by 4 bases, with 12 bases between them. The CDR3 sequence: CASSFTSTGTGELFF. In DNA form, the CDR3 reads TGCGCCAGCAGCTTTACTAGCACGGGCACCGGGGAGCTGTTTTTT.

DNA of the CDR3: TGCGCCAGCAAGGAAAATCGGCAGGGGGGAACAGATACGCAGTATTTT. This codes for CASKENRQGGTDTQYF. The chain joins TRBV10-2 to TRBJ2-3; tentatively, D is TRBD1 (7 bases). V gave up 7 bases and J gave up 3 bases, with 20 bases separating them. This CDR3 contains 16 residues. Germline loops: CDR1 WSHSY, CDR2 SAAADI.

This chain links TRBV5-4 with TRBJ1-2; no clear D gene. Trimming took 0 bases from V and 2 from J, leaving 14 bases between them. Per germline, CDR1 SGHNT and CDR2 YYREEE (reference sequence). This CDR3 has 16 residues. CDR3 sequence: CASSLAGGRENYGYTF. For the CDR3, the DNA is TGTGCCAGCAGCTTGGCCGGTGGGCGGGAGAACTATGGCTACACCTTC.

The chain is built from TRBV18 and TRBJ2-6; 7 bases map to TRBD1. Germline-derived CDR1 and CDR2 are KGHSH and LQKENI. This CDR3 has 19 residues. Losses at the gene ends were 1 base for V and 0 bases for J; bases not matched to a gene: 9. CDR3 coding DNA: TGTGCCAGCTCACCACTGTCCCTGACAGGGCCCTCTGGGGCCAACGTCCTGACTTTC. Its protein product is CASSPLSLTGPSGANVLTF.

J is TRBJ2-1 and V is TRBV5-1; the match to TRBD1 covers 9 bases. Germline-derived CDR1 and CDR2 are SGHRS and YFSETQ. The CDR3 contains 17 residues. The V gene end was trimmed by 1 base and the J gene end by 6 bases; junction bases not matched to a gene: 11. CDR3 sequence (DNA): TGCGCCAGCAGCTTGCCCGTCGCCGGGGGACAGGGCAATGAGCAGTTCTTC. It codes for CASSLPVAGGQGNEQFF.

The chain couples TRBV7-9 to TRBJ2-2, with D tentatively TRBD1 (5 bases). V was trimmed by 5 bases and J by 7 bases, leaving 14 bases between them. This CDR3 has 14 residues. Germline loops: CDR1 SEHNR, CDR2 FQNEAQ (reference sequence). The CDR3 is CASSKHRTGGELFF. CDR3 nucleotides: TGTGCCAGCAGCAAACACAGGACGGGCGGGGAGCTGTTTTTT.

The V and J genes are TRBV2 and TRBJ2-7, with D unresolved. V lost 5 bases and J lost 3, with 14 bases in between. The CDR3 spans 14 residues. The germline V gene encodes CDR1 SNHLY and CDR2 FYNNEI. Here the CDR3 reads CASSPVPNSYEQYF. In DNA, the CDR3 is TGTGCCAGCAGTCCCGTACCCAACAGCTACGAGCAGTACTTC.

Concerning this clone: The same CDR3 arises from other DNA sequences in this sample as well. The rearrangement uses TRBV19 and TRBJ1-1, with a weak D call TRBD1 (6 bases). V was pared by 9 bases and J by 4 bases, with 18 bases between. CDR3 size: 14 residues. CDR1 LNHDA and CDR2 SQIVND come from the germline V gene (reference sequence). The CDR3 DNA reads as TGTGCCAGCCGTCGTTTAACAGGGTCCACTGAAGCTTTCTTT. Its translation is CASRRLTGSTEAFF.

The table lists this clone with a count of one. Other nucleotide sequences from this sample produce the same CDR3. The chain joins TRBV5-1 to TRBJ1-4; D is unclear. The germline V gene encodes CDR1 SGHRS and CDR2 YFSETQ. This CDR3 comprises 14 residues. V was cut by 2 bases and J by 0 bases, with 5 bases left in between. CDR3 amino acids: CASSLGATNEKLFF. The CDR3 DNA is TGCGCCAGCAGCTTAGGAGCAACTAATGAAAAACTGTTTTTT.

V usage is TRBV12-5 and J usage is TRBJ1-1, with unresolved D. The CDR3 totals 14 residues. CDR1 is LGHNT, CDR2 FRNRAP, per germline. V lost 0 bases and J 3 bases, leaving 8 bases between the germline ends. For the CDR3, the DNA is TGTGCTAGTGGTTTGGTAACAACCCACACTGAAGCTTTCTTT. Its protein is CASGLVTTHTEAFF.

The chain carries TRBV5-1 and TRBJ2-7; perhaps TRBD2 as D (5 bases). The germline V gene encodes CDR1 SGHRS and CDR2 YFSETQ. Between the trimmed V and J ends, which lost 3 bases and 6 bases, there was a span of 19 bases. This CDR3 is 15 amino acids long. The CDR3 here is CASSSSVRESGEQYF. In DNA, the CDR3 is TGCGCCAGCAGCTCCTCGGTGCGAGAAAGCGGCGAGCAGTACTTC.

This clone was detected only once. This chain joins TRBV19 and TRBJ1-6; the match to TRBD1 covers 7 bases. The CDR3 totals 16 residues. The ends lost 5 bases at V and 3 bases at J; junction bases unmatched: 7. Germline CDR1 LNHDA, CDR2 SQIVND (reference sequence). The chain's CDR3 is CASSPSRGVYNSPLHF. The CDR3 coding sequence is TGTGCCAGTAGTCCAAGCAGGGGGGTCTATAATTCACCCCTCCACTTT.

J is TRBJ1-5 and V is TRBV19; perhaps TRBD1 as D (5 bases). Germline CDR1 is LNHDA and CDR2 is SQIVND (reference sequence). V was trimmed by 7 bases and J by 3 bases, leaving 16 bases between them. The CDR3 is 15 residues long. In nucleotides, the CDR3 is TGTGCCAGTAACATCCCCGGAGGGGCCAATCAGCCCCAGCATTTT. Translating gives CASNIPGGANQPQHF.

This clone was seen repeatedly, ten times or more. The rearrangement joins TRBV28 to TRBJ1-2; TRBD1 is a possible D gene (5 bases). V lost 8 bases, J lost 5 bases, and 9 bases lay in between. Germline loops: CDR1 MDHEN, CDR2 SYDVKM. CDR3 length equals 11 residues. CDR3 loop: CASGGGYGYTF. The CDR3 nucleotides read TGTGCCAGCGGTGGGGGGTATGGCTACACCTTC.

This clone occurred once. The chain uses TRBV11-2 and TRBJ2-1; D ambiguous. CDR1 and CDR2 (germline): SGHAT, FQNNGV. With 4 bases removed from V and 7 bases from J, the gap between germline ends came to 11 bases. The length of the CDR3 is 13 residues. The CDR3 nucleotides are TGTGCCAGCAGCTCCGACACTTTTAATGAGCAGTTCTTC. It codes for CASSSDTFNEQFF. The full variable domain, rest sourced from reference TRBV11-2 and TRBJ2-1, is EAGVAQSPRYKIIEKRQSVAFWCNPISGHATLYWYQQILGQGPKLLIQFQNNGVVDDSQLPKDRFSAERLKGVDSTLKIQPAKLEDSAVYLCASSSDTFNEQFFGPGTRLTVL.

The rearrangement joins TRBV14 to TRBJ2-5; no clear D gene. The V gene lost 4 bases and the J gene lost 2 bases, with 8 bases spanning the gap. CDR3 size: 13 residues. Germline V gene lookup returns CDR1 SGHDN and CDR2 FVKESK. CDR3 protein: CASSPGNQETQYF. The CDR3 DNA reads TGTGCCAGCAGCCCCGGTAATCAAGAGACCCAGTACTTC.

The chain carries TRBV10-3 and TRBJ2-3; 12 nucleotides align to TRBD2. Unmatched junction bases numbered 0, after V lost 0 bases and J lost 5 bases. CDR3 length: 15 residues. Germline lookup yields CDR1 ENHRY and CDR2 SYGVKD. CDR3 sequence: CAISESGLAGDTQYF. Written as DNA, the CDR3 is TGTGCCATCAGTGAGTCGGGACTAGCGGGAGATACGCAGTATTTT.

The gene calls are TRBV19 and TRBJ2-3; 10 nucleotides agree with TRBD2. In germline, CDR1 is LNHDA, CDR2 SQIVND (reference sequence). The CDR3 is 18 residues long. The V gene end was trimmed by 5 bases and the J gene end by 8 bases; junction bases not matched to a gene: 19. The CDR3 is CASSSDRSFQRGGGTQYF. CDR3 nucleotide sequence: TGTGCCAGTAGTTCAGACCGCTCGTTCCAGCGGGGGGGAGGTACGCAGTATTTT.

The chain has TRBV2 and TRBJ2-7; TRBD1 matches 8 bases. The CDR3 spans 13 residues. Germline lookup yields CDR1 SNHLY and CDR2 FYNNEI. Germline trimming cut 4 bases from V and 5 bases from J; bases unmatched to any gene: 4. The CDR3 protein is CASSAGQVNEQYF. CDR3 DNA: TGTGCCAGCAGTGCGGGACAGGTAAACGAGCAGTACTTC.

The chain recombines TRBV7-9 with TRBJ2-3; 8 nucleotides match TRBD2. There are 18 residues in the CDR3. With 1 base clipped from V and 3 bases from J, the junction kept 12 bases outside the gene matches. The germline V gene encodes CDR1 SEHNR and CDR2 FQNEAQ (reference sequence). The CDR3 region is CASSLGFTYGGATDTQYF. CDR3 bases: TGTGCCAGCAGCTTAGGATTTACATACGGGGGGGCGACAGATACGCAGTATTTT.

This rearrangement joins TRBV5-1 to TRBJ2-3; 12 bases fit TRBD2. CDR3 length: 16 amino acids. The V gene's germline CDR1 is SGHRS and CDR2 YFSETQ. V lost 4 bases, J lost 5 bases, and 8 bases stayed unmatched. Here the CDR3 reads CASSPLAGGAGDTQYF. The CDR3 DNA follows: TGCGCCAGCAGCCCACTAGCGGGGGGCGCTGGAGATACGCAGTATTTT.